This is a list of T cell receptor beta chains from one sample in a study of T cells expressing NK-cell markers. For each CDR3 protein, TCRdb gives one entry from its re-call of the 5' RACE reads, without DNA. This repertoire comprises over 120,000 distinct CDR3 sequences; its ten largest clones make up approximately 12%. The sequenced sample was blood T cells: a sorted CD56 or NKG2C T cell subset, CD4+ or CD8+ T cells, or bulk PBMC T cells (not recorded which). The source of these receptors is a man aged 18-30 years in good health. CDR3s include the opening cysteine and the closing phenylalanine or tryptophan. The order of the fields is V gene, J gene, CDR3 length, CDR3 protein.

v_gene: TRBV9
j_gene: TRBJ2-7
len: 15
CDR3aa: CASSVRGGYAYEQYF

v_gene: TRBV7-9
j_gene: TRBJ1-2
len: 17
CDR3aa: CASSLAFSGTQNYGYTF

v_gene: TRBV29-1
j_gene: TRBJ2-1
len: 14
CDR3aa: CSVIVLSSYNEQFF

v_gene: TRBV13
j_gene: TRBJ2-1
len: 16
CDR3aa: CASSFLAGGPFDEQFF

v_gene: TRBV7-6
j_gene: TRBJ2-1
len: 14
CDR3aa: CASSGRDTRNEQFF

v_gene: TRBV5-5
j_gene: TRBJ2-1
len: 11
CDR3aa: CASSWIGEQFF

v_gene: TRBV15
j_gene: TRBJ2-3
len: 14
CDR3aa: CATSLAGGKDTQYF

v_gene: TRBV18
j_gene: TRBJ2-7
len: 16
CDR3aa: CASSPARRQDLSEQYF

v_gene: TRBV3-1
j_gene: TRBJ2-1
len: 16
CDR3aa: CASSQVTGSSYNEQFF

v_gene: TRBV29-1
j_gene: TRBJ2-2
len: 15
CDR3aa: CSGRWTGGEGGELFF

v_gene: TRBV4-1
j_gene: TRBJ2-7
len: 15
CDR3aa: CASSQFEADSYEQYF

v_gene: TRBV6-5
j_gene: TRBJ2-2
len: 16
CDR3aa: CASSYSTRGAPGELFF

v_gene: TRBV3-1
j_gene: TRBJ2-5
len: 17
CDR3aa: CASSQEGLARVGETQYF

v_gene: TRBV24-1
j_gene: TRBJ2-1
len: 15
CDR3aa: CATSDLRGEVNEQFF

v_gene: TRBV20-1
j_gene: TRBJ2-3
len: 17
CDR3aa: CSASTWTSGDDTDTQYF

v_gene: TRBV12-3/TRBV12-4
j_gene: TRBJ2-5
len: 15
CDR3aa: CASSPPGGSGETQYF

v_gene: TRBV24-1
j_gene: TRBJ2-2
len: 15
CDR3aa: CATSGGGPVAGELFF

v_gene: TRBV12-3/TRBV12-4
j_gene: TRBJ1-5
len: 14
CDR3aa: CASSFLATDQPQHF

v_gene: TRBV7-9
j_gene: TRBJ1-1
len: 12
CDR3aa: CASSLGQDEAFF

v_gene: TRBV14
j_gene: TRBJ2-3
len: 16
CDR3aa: CASSHEVAGGADTQYF

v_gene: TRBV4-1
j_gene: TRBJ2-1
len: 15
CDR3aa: CASSFSGGRGDEQFF

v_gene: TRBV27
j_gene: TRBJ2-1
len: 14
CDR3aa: CASSPITGLHEQFF

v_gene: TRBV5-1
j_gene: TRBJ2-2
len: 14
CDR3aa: CASSFEGPPGELFF

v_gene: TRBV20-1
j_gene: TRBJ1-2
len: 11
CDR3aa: CSATVLYGYTF

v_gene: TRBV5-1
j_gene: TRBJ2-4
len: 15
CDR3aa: CASSFDRGAKNIQYF

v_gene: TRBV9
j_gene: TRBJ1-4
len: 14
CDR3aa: CASSLTGTNEKLFF

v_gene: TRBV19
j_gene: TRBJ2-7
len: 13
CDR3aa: CASSIGGAGEQYF

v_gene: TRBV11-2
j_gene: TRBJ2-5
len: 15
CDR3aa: CASSLGTGGLETQYF

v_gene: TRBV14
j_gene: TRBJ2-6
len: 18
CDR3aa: CASSQAGQAVTGANVLTF

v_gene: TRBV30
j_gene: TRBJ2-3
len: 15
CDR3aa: CAWSRAALSTDTQYF

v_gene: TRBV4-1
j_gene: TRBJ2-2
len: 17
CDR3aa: CASSQKRGGLNTGELFF

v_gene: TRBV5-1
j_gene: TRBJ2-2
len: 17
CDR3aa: CASSLARGVPNTGELFF

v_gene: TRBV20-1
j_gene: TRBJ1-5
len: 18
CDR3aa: CSASPDRVAESGNQPQHF

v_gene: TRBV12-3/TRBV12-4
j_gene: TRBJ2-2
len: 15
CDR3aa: CASSFSQPGAGELFF

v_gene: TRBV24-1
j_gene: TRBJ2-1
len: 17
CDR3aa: CATSDDELADSYNEQFF

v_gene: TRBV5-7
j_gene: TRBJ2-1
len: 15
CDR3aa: CASSTCRDRDNEQFF

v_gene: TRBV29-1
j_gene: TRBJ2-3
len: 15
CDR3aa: CSVVTGQTSTDTQYF

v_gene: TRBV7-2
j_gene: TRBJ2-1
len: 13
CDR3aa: CASSPRPYNEQFF

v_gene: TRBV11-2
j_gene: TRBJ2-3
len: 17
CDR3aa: CASSLDSLAGVRDTQYF

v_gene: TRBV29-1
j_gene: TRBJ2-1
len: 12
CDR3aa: CSVEDLYNEQFF

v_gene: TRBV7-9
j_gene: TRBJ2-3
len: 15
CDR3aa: CASRLAGTDTDTQYF

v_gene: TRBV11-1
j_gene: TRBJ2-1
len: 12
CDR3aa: CASSPGQNEQFF

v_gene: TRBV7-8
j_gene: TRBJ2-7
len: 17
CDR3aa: CASSFHPDRDLTDEQYF

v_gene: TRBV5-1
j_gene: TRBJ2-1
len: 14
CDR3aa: CASSLVASIDEQFF

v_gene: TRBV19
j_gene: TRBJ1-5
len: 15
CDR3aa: CASSPQGRGYQPQHF

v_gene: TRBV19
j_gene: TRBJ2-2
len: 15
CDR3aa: CASSIDLISGGELFF

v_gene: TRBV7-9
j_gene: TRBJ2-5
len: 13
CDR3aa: CASSLVTEETQYF

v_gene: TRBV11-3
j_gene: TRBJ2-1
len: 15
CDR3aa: CASSLERSSYNEQFF

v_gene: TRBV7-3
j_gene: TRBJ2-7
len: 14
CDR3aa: CASSLAGGNYEQYF

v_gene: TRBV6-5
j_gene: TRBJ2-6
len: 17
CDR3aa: CASSYGQGGTGANVLTF

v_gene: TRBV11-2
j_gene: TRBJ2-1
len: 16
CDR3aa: CASSLAGFPSYNEQFF

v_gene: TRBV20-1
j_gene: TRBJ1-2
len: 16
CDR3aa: CSAREIAGVNHYGYTF

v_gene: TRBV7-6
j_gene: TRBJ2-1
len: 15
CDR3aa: CASSLRQGGSNEQFF

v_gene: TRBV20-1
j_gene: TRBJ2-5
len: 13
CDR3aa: CSTTPVDGETQYF

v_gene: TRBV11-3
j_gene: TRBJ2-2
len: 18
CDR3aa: CASSSGTSGSGDTGELFF

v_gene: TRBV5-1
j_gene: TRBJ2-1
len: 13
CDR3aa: CASSLVPGNEQFF

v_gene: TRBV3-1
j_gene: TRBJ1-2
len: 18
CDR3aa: CASSGDSPRLSPIYGYTF

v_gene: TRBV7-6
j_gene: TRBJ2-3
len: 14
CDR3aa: CASSLEGLGDTQYF

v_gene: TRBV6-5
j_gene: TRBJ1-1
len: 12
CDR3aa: CASWQANTEAFF